This T cell receptor beta chain was identified in a study of cytomegalovirus exposure and HLA in healthy donors (TCRdb year 2017). Looking at the study overall: An earlier analysis of roughly 500 of the donors reported roughly 270 Gb of sequence data and about 100 million unique TCR beta sequences from about 179 million T cells. About 300 gigabases of sequencing data and 78 million or so unique TCR sequences were included in an early release covering about 600 HLA-typed donors. The study aimed to test whether cataloging public T cell receptors could reveal signatures of past pathogen exposure. On average, over 200,000 unique TCR beta nucleotide sequences were sequenced per donor among some 430 genotyped donors of the cohort, with roughly 18% of those sequences being non-productive. To predict cytomegalovirus infection status, the study combined high-throughput TCR immunosequencing, statistical association of individual TCRs with disease status, and machine learning. Donor age, sex, ethnicity and CMV serostatus were collected together with the repertoire data. An earlier analysis of more than 450 of the donors used high-throughput TCR beta sequencing to judge whether each TCR beta V gene segment behaved as functional or pseudogenic. The T cell repertoires of some 670 subjects were profiled by immunosequencing and related to cytomegalovirus serostatus. Both class I and class II loci were covered by HLA typing, at four-digit resolution. The number of typed donors differed by locus: roughly 629-640 for A, B, C, DRB1 and DQB1; 522 for DQA1; approximately 600 for DPA1; and around 450 for DPB1. All discovery cohort repertoires had been generated on a single sequencing platform. In addition to the first cohort of several hundred subjects, a separate validation cohort of 120 different subjects was used. Among the roughly 400 genotyped donors, roughly 80% belonged to the genetic ancestry cluster associated with self-reported Caucasian donors. Five DR-DQ haplotypes were treated as single units for association and clustering because of strong linkage in the cohort. A later analysis re-analyzed previously published TCR beta repertoires from about 600 donors and added high-resolution HLA genotyping to study TCR occurrence patterns. Rather than drawing on any new phenotypic data, the later analysis identified candidate immune exposures from TCR beta sequences and the way those sequences occurred across donors. A later genetic analysis took genome-wide SNP genotypes for about 60% of the roughly 670 donors and used that subset as a discovery cohort. Broad study findings and their caveats: Because HLA typing was unavailable for some donors at each locus, only the typed subset was used in association tests. The classifier was reported to diagnose cytomegalovirus status with high specificity and sensitivity in both the original cohort and the validation cohort. Several of the top co-occurrence clusters appeared to be linked to parvovirus B19, influenza, CMV and Epstein-Barr virus, according to a later analysis. The 87-base-pair reads could not distinguish some IMGT-functional V segments, including TRBV6-2 and TRBV6-3, so those segments were excluded. In the study, 150 to 200 TCR beta chains were listed as associated with cytomegalovirus. While some public TCRs were present in many individuals, most TCR sequences turned up only very rarely across donors. A later genetic analysis reported fewer N-insertions in productive TCRs among donors in an Asian-associated ancestry cluster than the 666-donor mean. A further reported finding was that TCR beta sequences accurately predicted the HLA-A and HLA-B alleles for most subjects in the first cohort. A later analysis found that HLA-associated TCR beta chains were more clonally expanded and had lower generation probabilities than equally common non-associated chains. Correlated functional status among segregating V segments might reflect linkage disequilibrium, but an unknown experimental factor could not be ruled out. Only TCR beta chains were sequenced in this cohort, and the absence of alpha or paired-chain data limited detectable features. Specific HLA alleles were associated with some 15,000 TCR beta sequences at a false discovery rate of 0.05 in a later analysis. In a later genetic analysis, a missense DCLRE1C variant was associated with V-gene and J-gene trimming of TCR beta chains, and the association was replicated in an independent cohort. It was suggested by the authors that the approach could potentially be generalized to other disease states and immunological phenotypes. In vitro tests confirmed that a few of the cytomegalovirus-associated TCR beta chains recognize cytomegalovirus antigens. In an earlier analysis of approximately 590 of the donors, most TCR beta V segments appeared in productive rearrangements about 90% or about 30% of the time, broadly matching IMGT annotations. Presence/absence analyses assumed roughly uniform sequencing depth across donors, an assumption that may not hold. A group of highly shared sequence variants was considered likely to be a technical artifact of the sequencing pipeline. When HLA alleles, especially DR and DQ, strongly co-occurred, TCR associations were difficult to assign to individual alleles. The earlier analysis of approximately 540 of the donors excluded some 15 rarely observed V segments, including chromosome 9 orphons, because counts were too low. A later analysis found that TCR association rates varied across HLA loci, with DRB1 alleles showing the most associated TCRs and HLA-C alleles the fewest. According to a later analysis, most CMV-associated TCR beta chains appeared to be HLA-restricted, and the HLA associations seemed to be driven largely by CMV exposure. For the cohort, immune exposure information was limited to CMV serostatus.

Remarks on this clone: Its target antigen remains unknown. Base qualities are missing; no much larger clone stands one base away.

The cohort consisted of 600 to 750 healthy bone marrow donors. At the time of sampling, every cohort member was nominally healthy, though immune exposures that went unrecorded were likely present. The donor tested CMV seropositive and was one of the 289 seropositive cohort members. A peripheral blood sample was collected from each donor, and TCR beta sequencing was performed on peripheral blood mononuclear cells. Genomic DNA was extracted from the blood cell samples with the Qiagen DNeasy Blood Extraction Kit. Reading the germline V gene gives CDR1 SNHLY and CDR2 FYNNEI. V drops 5 bases and J drops 1 base, leaving 15 bases in between. From the cysteine through the phenylalanine, the CDR3 covers 16 amino acids. The entry retains the CDR3 DNA only, 48 bases that are in frame from base 1. Libraries were built with the immunoSEQ multiplex PCR assay. For the multiplex PCR, a mixture combining 60 forward primers for TCR Vbeta segments and 13 reverse primers for TCR Jbeta segments was used. The CDR3 region of rearranged TCR beta genes was amplified from genomic DNA with a multiplex PCR assay. The Illumina HiSeq System was used to sequence the amplified TCR beta libraries as 87-base-pair reads. On the study's bioinformatics: A later analysis counted about 80 million unique TCR beta chains across the 550 to 800 repertoires, and roughly 11 million of these chains were shared by at least two donors. To remove PCR and sequencing errors, raw reads were error-corrected and collapsed into unique sequences using a nearest-neighbor algorithm that merged closely related sequences. CDR3 sequences were aligned to IMGT reference sequences to assign V, D and J gene segments. For a sequence to be retained, a match of at least six nucleotides to both a V gene segment and a J gene segment was required. A rearrangement was called productive if the CDR3 had no stop codons and remained in frame with V and J, and every other rearrangement was called non-productive. Following IMGT convention, CDR3 was defined as the stretch from the second conserved V-encoded cysteine up to the conserved J-encoded phenylalanine. In an earlier analysis of 500 to 650 of the donors, sequences lacking an unambiguous match to a single V gene segment were excluded. An earlier analysis of 550 to 650 of the donors classified V segments as functional when productive rearrangements were above 56.7% and as segregating when the standard deviation between donors was above 5%. A statistical classification framework was built for diagnosing cytomegalovirus status from the catalog of TCR beta chain sequences. In a later analysis, V and J genes were assigned by comparing TCR nucleotide sequences against IMGT/GENE-DB human TR gene sequences. A later analysis assigned CDR3 sequences and most-parsimonious VDJ recombination scenarios with the TCRdist pipeline. In a later analysis, every TCR beta chain was defined by the combination of its CDR3 amino acid sequence and its V-gene family, and reads without a unique V-gene family were dropped. To address suspected cross-contamination and a sequencing artifact, a later analysis removed approximately 600 highly shared, low-generation-probability nucleotide sequences. In a later analysis, a clonal expansion index was calculated for each public chain from normalized within-repertoire ranks of inferred template counts. Generation probabilities in a later analysis came from a VDJ recombination model fitted to out-of-frame rearrangements, and those results were checked against IGoR. A later analysis scored TCR-TCR, TCR-HLA and TCR-CMV co-occurrence with hypergeometric tests, applying a repertoire-size bias correction to TCR pairs. A later analysis estimated false discovery rates by permuting HLA or CMV assignments 20 times. A later analysis grouped co-occurring TCRs with DBSCAN, adding TCRdist sequence similarity when clustering within HLA-allele-positive subsets. Repertoires with fewer than 30,000 or more than 120,000 public chains, plus five repertoires with anomalous nucleotide sharing, were excluded from co-occurrence clustering. TCRdb holds this immuneACCESS table with in-frame rearrangements only. Some clones are missing; in checked studies, unresolved V genes explain under half, and the rest has no known cause. V and J calls and clone size are as listed in that table; D and trimming were resolved from the DNA. A total of roughly 120,000 clones appear in this sample, approximately 80% of them only once. The biggest ten clones account for around 13% of the sample.

The sequencing input was PBMCs. The sequence was collected from a woman aged 40 to 55 in good health and CMV-seropositive. The V and J segments used are TRBV2 and TRBJ2-1; TRBD2 is a possible D gene, resting on 5 matching bases. The sequence in DNA is TGTGCCAGCAGTTTTATAATGGGAGCGTCCTACAATGAGCAGTTCTTC. This codes for CASSFIMGASYNEQFF.